What follows is one T cell receptor (beta chain) and its context. From RNA transcripts, TCR beta CDR3 regions were amplified. The TCR CDR3 was amplified in a first-round RT-PCR using the HTBI primer set. TCRdb ran MiXCR on the multiplex PCR reads and lists one entry per CDR3 protein. The top ten hold about 7.9% of the sample, which has about 540,000 distinct CDR3 sequences, about 43% seen once. This sample was taken from a study of T cells in Graves' hyperthyroidism and ophthalmopathy. The study left out patients who had uncontrolled infection, other autoimmune disease, pregnancy or lactation. Sequenced sample: peripheral blood or thyroid tissue (not recorded which). The receptor comes from a woman aged 18-29 years with Graves' hyperthyroidism.

The CDR3 loop reads CSATRTELNTEAFF. The CDR3 bases are TGCAGTGCTACCAGGACAGAACTGAACACTGAAGCTTTCTTT. This chain connects TRBV20-1 to TRBJ1-1; D may be TRBD1 (6 bases). V was cut by 4 bases and J by 0 bases, with 12 bases left in between. CDR3 length equals 14 residues. The germline V gene encodes CDR1 DFQATT and CDR2 SNEGSKA (reference sequence).